The 12 T cell receptor beta chains presented below share a single source sample, sequenced in a study of regulatory T cells in long-lasting Graves disease. Investigators prepared the TCR beta libraries by applying iRepertoire HTBI primers and Arm-PCR of CDR3 regions. TCRdb re-called the multiplex PCR reads with MiXCR, one entry per CDR3 protein. This sample has around 480,000 distinct CDR3 sequences; 15% to 20% occur once, and the top ten carry just under 25%. Indicated time point: newly diagnosed GD, antithyroid drugs for less than 3 months. PBMCs provided the RNA from which the TCR library was made. The data also belong to a second study, concerning T cells in Graves' hyperthyroidism and ophthalmopathy.

The source was peripheral blood mononuclear cells (PBMCs), collected at new diagnosis, from a patient treated with antithyroid drugs. The source of these receptors is a woman aged 35-65 years with Graves disease.

The rearrangement links TRBV6-5 to TRBJ1-3; D unresolved. CDR1 is MNHEY, CDR2 SVGAGI, per germline. The CDR3 spans 18 residues. V shed 3 bases and J shed 0 bases, with 18 bases lying between them. The CDR3 coding sequence is TGTGCCAGCAGTTATTCGAGAAGGAGCCAGAACTCTGGAAACACCATATATTTT. Protein sequence: CASSYSRRSQNSGNTIYF.

There are many counts of this clonotype. This chain connects TRBV2 to TRBJ2-7; D uncertain. Germline lookup yields CDR1 SNHLY and CDR2 FYNNEI. The CDR3 has 12 residues. Trimming cost V 2 bases and J 4 bases, with 6 bases left between them. The CDR3 here is CASSETPYEQYF. CDR3 in DNA: TGTGCCAGCAGTGAAACGCCTTACGAGCAGTACTTC.

The chain recombines TRBV19 with TRBJ1-2; D is unclear. Germline V gene data show CDR1 as LNHDA and CDR2 as SQIVND (reference sequence). The CDR3 runs to 14 residues. The V gene lost 5 bases and the J gene lost 0 bases, with 10 bases spanning the gap. This chain's CDR3 is CASSLLVSNYGYTF. The CDR3 DNA follows: TGTGCCAGTAGTCTTCTGGTATCTAACTATGGCTACACCTTC.

This clonotype has at least ten counts. The chain has TRBV11-2 and TRBJ1-4; D uncertain. The CDR3 consists of 13 residues. CDR1 SGHAT and CDR2 FQNNGV come from the germline V gene. V lost 8 bases, J lost 4 bases, and 11 bases lay in between. CDR3 DNA: TGTGCCAGCTCGCCCGGTTTTAATGAAAAACTGTTTTTT. Translation: CASSPGFNEKLFF.

This chain links TRBV18 with TRBJ2-1; possible D gene TRBD1, 6 bases. Germline V gives CDR1 KGHSH, CDR2 LQKENI. This CDR3 comprises 16 residues. V dropped 6 bases and J dropped 5 bases, with 20 bases sitting between them. The CDR3 region is CASSTSMDRVNNEQFF. The CDR3 DNA is TGTGCCAGCTCTACCAGTATGGACAGAGTCAACAATGAGCAGTTCTTC. The full variable domain, in which reference TRBV18 and TRBJ2-1 provide the parts outside the CDR3, is NAGVMQNPRHLVRRRGQEARLRCSPMKGHSHVYWYRQLPEEGLKFMVYLQKENIIDESGMPKERFSAEFPKEGPSILRIQQVVRGDSAAYFCASSTSMDRVNNEQFFGPGTRLTVL.

This clonotype was counted only a few times. The V and J genes are TRBV10-3 and TRBJ2-6, with 8 bases identical to TRBD1. In germline, CDR1 is ENHRY, CDR2 SYGVKD. There are 13 residues in the CDR3. Trimming cost V 6 bases and J 10 bases; bases outside gene matches: 5. CDR3 sequence reads: CAISPGQVNVLTF. The DNA of the CDR3 is TGTGCCATCAGCCCGGGACAGGTGAACGTCCTGACTTTC.

The table lists this clonotype with many counts. The chain links TRBV30 to TRBJ1-1; the D gene is possibly TRBD1 (6 bases). This CDR3 has 14 residues. V was trimmed by 0 bases and J by 1 base, leaving 9 bases between them. Looked up from germline, CDR1 is GTSNPN and CDR2 is SVGIG (reference sequence). CDR3 bases: TGTGCCTGGAGTGTAGGGGGTGGGAACACTGAAGCTTTCTTT. Protein sequence: CAWSVGGGNTEAFF.

As for this clonotype: It is likely a read error, because the conserved phenylalanine at the end of the CDR3 is missing. The genes are TRBV3-1 and TRBJ1-5; D possibly corresponds to TRBD1 (5 bases). This CDR3 contains 15 residues. The germline V gene encodes CDR1 LGHDT and CDR2 YNNKEL (reference sequence). Trimming stripped 1 base from V and 3 bases from J, with 10 bases between. The CDR3 DNA sequence: TGTGCCAGCAGCCAAGGGTCTGGGACCAATCAGCCCCAGCATTGT. This translates into CASSQGSGTNQPQHC.

This clonotype was observed a few times. The chain links TRBV7-6 to TRBJ2-5; 12 positions match TRBD2. Trimming cost V 4 bases and J 5 bases; bases outside gene matches: 23. This CDR3 spans 21 amino acids. CDR1 is SGHVS, CDR2 FNYEAQ, per germline. The CDR3 DNA reads as TGTGCCAGCAGCTCCCGGCCGCCTGGAGTTTCTAGCGGGGGGGCCTGGGAGACCCAGTACTTC. Residues: CASSSRPPGVSSGGAWETQYF.

This clonotype was recorded many times. The chain links TRBV7-9 to TRBJ2-5, with 7 bases that match TRBD2. The junction had 1 base not matched to a gene; V was cut back by 2 bases and J by 4 bases. This CDR3 is built from 13 residues. In germline, CDR1 is SEHNR, CDR2 FQNEAQ (reference sequence). The DNA of the CDR3 is TGTGCCAGCAGCTTAACGGGGGGAGAGACCCAGTACTTC. Translation: CASSLTGGETQYF.

About this clonotype: This may be a read error, as it is one base from a much larger clone. The CDR3 carries no conserved terminal phenylalanine or tryptophan, so it likely arises from a read error. The genes are TRBV28 and TRBJ1-1; D remains unclear. This CDR3 has 12 residues. Per the germline V gene, CDR1 is MDHEN and CDR2 is SYDVKM. Trimming took 7 bases from V and 4 from J, leaving 10 bases between them. The CDR3 is CASKVGFTEAFL. DNA of the CDR3: TGTGCCAGCAAGGTTGGTTTCACTGAAGCTTTCCTT.

The chain couples TRBV28 to TRBJ2-7, with D possibly matching TRBD2 (6 bases). Germline lookup yields CDR1 MDHEN and CDR2 SYDVKM. The CDR3 is 17 residues long. Trimming left V 1 base short and J 4 bases short, with 20 bases between. The CDR3 loop reads CASSLLGWGGGTYEQYF. CDR3 coding DNA: TGTGCCAGCAGTTTATTAGGCTGGGGCGGCGGGACTTACGAGCAGTACTTC.